This T cell receptor (beta chain) was sequenced in a study of blood T cell repertoires in COVID-19. Study-wide background: Samples of COVID-19 (acute and convalescent) were obtained from the United States, Italy and Spain. From T cells, B-cell-depleted T cells, or PBMCs came the material, which was cDNA or gDNA.

This clone appeared a few times. V shed 5 bases and J shed 0 bases, with 11 bases lying between them. Germline V gene sequence: CDR1 LGHNA, CDR2 YNFKEQ. CDR3 length equals 15 residues. In the authors' methods: How many nucleated cells were present was estimated from reference gene primer amplification. Sequenced by immunoSEQ multiplex PCR; TCRdb stores in-frame clones only, minus some. Clonal size and the V and J genes are those of that table, whereas D and trimming came from the DNA. The table lists some 260,000 clones, about 86% of them singletons. This TCR derives from a man of 80 years or more with acute or convalescent COVID-19. The chain is built from TRBV4-2 and TRBJ2-1; no clear D gene. Sequencing used peripheral blood. CDR3 in amino acids: CASSNQRSSYNEQFF. DNA for the CDR3: TGTGCCAGCAGCAACCAGCGTAGCTCCTACAATGAGCAGTTCTTC.